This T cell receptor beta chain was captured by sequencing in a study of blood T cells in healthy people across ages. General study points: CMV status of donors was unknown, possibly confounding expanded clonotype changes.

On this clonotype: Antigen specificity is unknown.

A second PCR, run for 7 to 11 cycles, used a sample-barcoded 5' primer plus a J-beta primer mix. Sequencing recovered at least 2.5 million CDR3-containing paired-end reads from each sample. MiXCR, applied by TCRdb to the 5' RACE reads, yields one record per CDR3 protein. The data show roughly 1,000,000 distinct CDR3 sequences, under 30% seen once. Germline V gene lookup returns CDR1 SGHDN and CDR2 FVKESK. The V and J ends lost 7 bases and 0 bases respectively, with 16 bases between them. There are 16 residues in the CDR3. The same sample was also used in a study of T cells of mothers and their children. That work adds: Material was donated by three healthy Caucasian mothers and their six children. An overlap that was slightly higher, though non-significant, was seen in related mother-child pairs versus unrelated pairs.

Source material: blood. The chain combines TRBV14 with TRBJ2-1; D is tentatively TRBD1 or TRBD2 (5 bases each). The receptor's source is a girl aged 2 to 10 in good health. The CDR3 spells CASTSGAPSSYNEQFF. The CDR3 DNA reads TGTGCCAGCACATCCGGGGCGCCCAGCTCCTACAATGAGCAGTTCTTC.